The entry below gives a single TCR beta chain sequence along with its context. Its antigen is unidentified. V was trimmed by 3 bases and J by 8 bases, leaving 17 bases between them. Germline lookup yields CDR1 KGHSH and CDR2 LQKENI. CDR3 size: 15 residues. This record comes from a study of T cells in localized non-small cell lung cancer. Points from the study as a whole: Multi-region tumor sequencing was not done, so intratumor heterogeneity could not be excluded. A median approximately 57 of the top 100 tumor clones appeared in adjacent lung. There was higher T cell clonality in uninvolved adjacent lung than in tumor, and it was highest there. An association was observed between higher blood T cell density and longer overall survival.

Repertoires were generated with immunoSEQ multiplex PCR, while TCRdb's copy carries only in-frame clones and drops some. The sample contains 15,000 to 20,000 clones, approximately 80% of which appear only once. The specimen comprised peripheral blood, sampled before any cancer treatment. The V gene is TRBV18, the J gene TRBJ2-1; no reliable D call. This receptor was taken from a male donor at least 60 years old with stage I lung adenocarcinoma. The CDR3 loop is CASSPTPPQHHEQFF. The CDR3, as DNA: TGTGCCAGCTCACCCACGCCGCCCCAGCACCATGAGCAGTTCTTC.